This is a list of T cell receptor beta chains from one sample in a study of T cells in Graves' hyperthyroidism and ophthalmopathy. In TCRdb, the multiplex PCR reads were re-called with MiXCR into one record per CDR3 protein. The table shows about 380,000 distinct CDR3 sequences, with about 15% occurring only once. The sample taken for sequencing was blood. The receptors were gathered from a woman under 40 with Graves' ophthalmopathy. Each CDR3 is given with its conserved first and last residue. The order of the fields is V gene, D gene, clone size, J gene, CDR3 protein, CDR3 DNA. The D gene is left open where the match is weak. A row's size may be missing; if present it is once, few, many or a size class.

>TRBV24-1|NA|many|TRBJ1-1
CATSDTGNTEAFF
TGTGCCACCAGTGATACAGGGAACACTGAAGCTTTCTTT
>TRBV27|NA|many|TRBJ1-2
CASSPYRDDYGYTF
TGTGCCAGCAGTCCGTACAGGGACGACTATGGCTACACCTTC
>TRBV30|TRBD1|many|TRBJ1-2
CAWSVIGVNRGHGYTF
TGTGCCTGGAGTGTAATCGGCGTGAACAGGGGGCACGGCTACACCTTC
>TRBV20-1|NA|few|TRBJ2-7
CSATTVTYEQYF
TGCAGTGCCACGACAGTTACCTACGAGCAGTACTTC
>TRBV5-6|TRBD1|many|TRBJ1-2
CASSQTGGDGYTF
TGTGCCAGCAGTCAGACAGGGGGCGATGGCTACACCTTC
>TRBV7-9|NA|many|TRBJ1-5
CASSLGTDSNQPQHF
TGTGCCAGCAGCTTAGGGACAGACAGCAATCAGCCCCAGCATTTT
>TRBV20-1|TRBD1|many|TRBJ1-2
CSPKRQGPNYGYTF
TGCAGTCCCAAGCGACAGGGTCCTAACTATGGCTACACCTTC
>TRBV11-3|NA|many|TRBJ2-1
CASSLGGNYYNEQFF
TGTGCCAGCAGCTTAGGCGGGAACTACTACAATGAGCAGTTCTTC
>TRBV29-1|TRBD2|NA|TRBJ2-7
CSVRNWLGGDSYEQYF
TGCAGCGTTCGAAATTGGTTGGGGGGGGACTCCTACGAGCAGTACTTC
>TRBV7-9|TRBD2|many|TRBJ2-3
CASSSGLAGDARGTDTQYF
TGTGCCAGCAGCTCGGGACTAGCGGGGGACGCTCGTGGCACAGATACGCAGTATTTT
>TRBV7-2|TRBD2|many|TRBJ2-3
CASSYGLGPDTQYF
TGTGCCAGCAGCTACGGACTAGGCCCAGATACGCAGTATTTT
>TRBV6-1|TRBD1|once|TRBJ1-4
CASSTRDRAANEKLFF
TGTGCCAGCAGTACACGGGACAGGGCCGCTAATGAAAAACTGTTTTTT
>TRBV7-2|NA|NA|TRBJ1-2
CASSPSGHYGYTF
TGTGCCAGCAGTCCCTCAGGGCACTATGGCTACACCTTC
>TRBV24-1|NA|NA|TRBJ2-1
CATGLGSEQFF
TGTGCCACCGGCCTAGGAAGTGAGCAGTTCTTC
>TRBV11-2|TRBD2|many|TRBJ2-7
CASSPGLAGVQYF
TGTGCCAGCAGCCCGGGACTAGCGGGGGTGCAGTACTTC
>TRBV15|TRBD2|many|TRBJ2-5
CATSRVEPGGAETQYF
TGTGCCACCAGCAGAGTAGAACCCGGGGGGGCAGAGACCCAGTACTTC
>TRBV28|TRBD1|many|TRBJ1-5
CASSRDRVGHQPQHF
TGTGCCAGCAGTAGGGACAGGGTGGGACATCAGCCCCAGCATTTT
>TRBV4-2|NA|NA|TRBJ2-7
CASSQGGGGASSYEQYF
TGTGCCAGCAGCCAAGGAGGTGGCGGAGCGTCCTCCTACGAGCAGTACTTC
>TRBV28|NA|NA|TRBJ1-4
CASSLDGRNEKLFF
TGTGCCAGCAGTTTAGATGGTCGGAATGAAAAACTGTTTTTT
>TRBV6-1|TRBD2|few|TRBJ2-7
CASNLLSGGPYEQYF
TGTGCCAGCAATCTCCTTAGCGGGGGCCCCTACGAGCAGTACTTC